This T cell receptor (beta chain) was found in a study of OX40 agonist ivuxolimab in advanced cancers. Overall study: A mean age of about 59 years, range roughly 23 to 79, was recorded, and around 85% were male. One hepatocellular carcinoma and a couple of cutaneous melanoma patients partially responded.

TCRdb's table, derived via immunoSEQ multiplex PCR, lists solely in-frame clones and lacks some. The sample carries fewer than 65,000 clones, less than 85% recorded once. Study findings and constraints: A proportion of nonresponders additionally exhibited low normalized T-cell clonal expansion.

About this clone: Its matching antigen is unknown. Other DNA sequences in this specimen translate into the identical CDR3.

V was pared by 1 base and J by 4 bases, with 10 bases between. CDR1 and CDR2 from the germline V gene are LGHNA and YSLEER. This CDR3 has 14 amino acids. The receptor comes from an adult with an advanced solid tumor such as melanoma, head and neck, liver or kidney cancer. Sample: CD4+ or CD8+ T cells sorted from blood, taken in a trial of the OX40 agonist ivuxolimab. The chain joins TRBV4-3 to TRBJ1-2; no clear D. CDR3 in amino acids: CASSQVFSLYGYTF. The DNA of the CDR3 is TGCGCCAGCAGCCAAGTTTTCAGTCTCTATGGCTACACCTTC.